A single sample gave rise to the 30 T cell receptor beta chains below, sequenced in a study of regulatory T cells in long-lasting Graves disease. Libraries of TCR beta came from iRepertoire HTBI primers plus Arm-PCR of CDR3 regions. MiXCR, applied by TCRdb to the multiplex PCR reads, yields one record per CDR3 protein. The sample yields approximately 250,000 distinct CDR3 sequences, around 17% seen once. Time point described: newly diagnosed GD, antithyroid drugs for less than 3 months. RNA isolated from PBMCs was used to make the TCR library. The source material was peripheral blood mononuclear cells (PBMCs), sampled at new diagnosis, from a patient treated with antithyroid drugs. The receptors were sampled from a female donor with Graves disease.

There are many counts of this clonotype. The genes are TRBV18 and TRBJ2-7, with TRBD2 identical over 9 bases. Trimming cost V 1 base and J 4 bases; bases outside gene matches: 5. This CDR3 is 15 amino acids long. The V gene's germline CDR1 is KGHSH and CDR2 LQKENI. CDR3 residues: CASSPLLAGTYEQYF. The CDR3 region has the DNA TGTGCCAGCTCACCACTGCTAGCGGGAACGTACGAGCAGTACTTC.

This clonotype was seen repeatedly, ten times or more. The gene calls are TRBV11-2 and TRBJ2-1; D uncertain. Germline assignment: CDR1 SGHAT and CDR2 FQNNGV. The V and J ends lost 0 bases and 3 bases respectively, with 6 bases between them. CDR3 length: 14 amino acids. In DNA form, the CDR3 reads TGTGCCAGCAGCTTAGAGGGCAGCTACAATGAGCAGTTCTTC. Translating it yields CASSLEGSYNEQFF.

This clonotype was recorded many times. Here the CDR3 DNA reads TGTGCCAGCACGGGGGGGTACGAGCAGTACTTC. Its translation is CASTGGYEQYF. The chain links TRBV25-1 to TRBJ2-7; 8 bases map to TRBD2. Germline V gene sequence: CDR1 MGHDK, CDR2 SYGVNS. The CDR3 covers 11 residues. V trimming: 7 bases; J trimming: 4 bases; junction bases outside the gene matches: 0.

This clonotype occurred many times. This rearrangement joins TRBV19 to TRBJ2-1; 10 bases line up with TRBD2. Germline assignment: CDR1 LNHDA and CDR2 SQIVND (reference sequence). The CDR3 is made up of 14 amino acids. V lost 6 bases to trimming and J lost 8 bases; unmatched junction nucleotides: 7. Here the CDR3 DNA reads TGTGCCAGTAGAGCTAGCGGGAGAAGCTATGAGCAGTTCTTC. It codes for CASRASGRSYEQFF.

This clonotype was counted at least ten times. One end of the junction varies from germline; a read error may be responsible. The chain links TRBV5-1 to TRBJ2-2, with a possible D match to TRBD1 (5 bases). The CDR3 length is 13 residues. CDR1 and CDR2 from the germline V gene are SGHRS and YFSETQ. The CDR3 region is CASSLGATGELFF. CDR3 nucleotide sequence: TGTGCCAGCAGCTTAGGGGCCACCGGGGAGCTGTTTTTT.

At least ten counts were recorded for this clonotype. This rearrangement joins TRBV6-2 or TRBV6-3 to TRBJ1-2, with no clear D. Germline V gene data show CDR1 as MNHEY and CDR2 as SVGEGT. This CDR3 spans 13 amino acids. Trimming shortened V by 2 bases and J by 2 bases, and 6 bases separated the two germline ends. The CDR3 spells CASSYVGNYGYTF. CDR3 DNA sequence: TGTGCCAGCAGTTACGTGGGGAACTATGGCTACACCTTC.

As regards this clonotype: Just one base apart from a much larger clone, this may be a read error. This sequence joins TRBV20-1 and TRBJ1-2; D is unresolved. The CDR3 runs to 13 residues. The germline CDR1 and CDR2 sequences are DFQATT and SNEGSKA (reference sequence). The CDR3 region has the DNA TGCAGTGCTAGCAGTACCGTCGGGTATGGCTGCACCTTC. Residues: CSASSTVGYGCTF.

Only a few counts were recorded for this clonotype. The chain couples TRBV25-1 to TRBJ1-3; weak D call: TRBD1 (5 bases). Germline V gene lookup returns CDR1 MGHDK and CDR2 SYGVNS. The CDR3 loop spans 13 amino acids. Trimming took off 4 bases at V and 4 bases at J, with 8 bases between the two ends. CDR3 sequence (DNA): TGTGCCAGCAGTGGAGGGGCAGGAAACACCATATATTTT. Translated, it gives CASSGGAGNTIYF.

The sample holds many counts of this clonotype. CDR3 in amino acids: CASHSSGNTIYF. As DNA, the CDR3 is TGCGCCAGTCACAGCTCTGGAAACACCATATATTTT. J is TRBJ1-3 and V is TRBV10-2; D gene uncertain. The ends were cut back, 9 bases at V and 0 bases at J, with 6 bases in the middle. Per germline, CDR1 WSHSY and CDR2 SAAADI. The CDR3 contains 12 residues.

This clonotype was found many times. The chain recombines TRBV5-6 with TRBJ2-4, with 10 bases fitting TRBD2. Germline V CDR1 and CDR2: SGHDT, YYEEEE. CDR3 length equals 16 residues. V lost 5 bases and J lost 0; bases outside the gene matches: 5. The CDR3 sequence: CASRALAGVAKNIQYF. CDR3 DNA sequence: TGTGCCAGCAGAGCTCTAGCGGGAGTAGCCAAAAACATTCAGTACTTC. The complete variable domain, with remaining parts taken from reference TRBV5-6 and TRBJ2-4, reads DAGVTQSPTHLIKTRGQQVTLRCSPKSGHDTVSWYQQALGQGPQFIFQYYEEEERQRGNFPDRFSGHQFPNYSSELNVNALLLGDSALYLCASRALAGVAKNIQYFGAGTRLSVL.

This clonotype was detected ten times or more. This CDR3 reads CASSAFHNEQFF. For the CDR3, the DNA is TGTGCCAGCAGCGCCTTTCACAATGAGCAGTTCTTC. V and J are TRBV2 and TRBJ2-1; D unresolved. Germline lookup yields CDR1 SNHLY and CDR2 FYNNEI. Deletions cut 6 bases from V and 5 bases from J, with 8 bases between. CDR3 length: 12 amino acids.

In the case of this clonotype: A far larger clone is only one base removed, so a read error is likely. The CDR3 is CASSPDRRSGYTF. DNA of the CDR3: TGTGCCAGCAGCCCGGACAGGCGGAGTGGCTACACCTTC. J is TRBJ1-2 and V is TRBV3-1, with 7 bases fitting TRBD1. The CDR3 is 13 amino acids. V gave up 4 bases and J gave up 7 bases; unmatched junction bases: 6. Germline V gives CDR1 LGHDT, CDR2 YNNKEL (reference sequence).

This chain uses TRBV7-3 with TRBJ2-1, with a weak D call TRBD2 (7 bases). Trimming removed 6 bases from V and 8 bases from J, with 29 bases in between. There are 18 residues in the CDR3. Germline CDR1 SGHTA, CDR2 FQGTGA. The CDR3 DNA reads TGTGCCAGCAGTCCTTTTGGAGGGGGGGTTATATTGAGGGATGAGCAGTTCTTC. It is translated as CASSPFGGGVILRDEQFF.

This clonotype was observed a single time. The rearrangement links TRBV7-9 to TRBJ1-1; possible D gene TRBD1, 6 bases. Germline V gene data show CDR1 as SEHNR and CDR2 as FQNEAQ (reference sequence). This CDR3 comprises 14 residues. Trimming pared 5 bases from V and 1 base from J, leaving 11 bases between. For the CDR3, the DNA is TGTGCCAGCAGCCCCGACAGGAGGAACACTGAAGCTTTCTTT. Translated, it gives CASSPDRRNTEAFF.

This clonotype came up many times. The chain's CDR3 is CASSLSQGAGNTIYF. In nucleotides, the CDR3 is TGTGCCAGCAGTTTATCACAGGGCGCCGGAAACACCATATATTTT. This rearrangement joins TRBV28 to TRBJ1-3; TRBD1 is a possible D gene (6 bases). This CDR3 spans 15 amino acids. The V end was cut by 1 base, the J end by 4 bases, with 11 bases between. The germline V gene has CDR1 MDHEN and CDR2 SYDVKM.

This clonotype was seen ten or more times. The chain uses TRBV29-1 and TRBJ2-5; D not resolved. Trimming removed 7 bases from V and 2 bases from J, with 14 bases in between. This CDR3 has 13 residues. Germline CDR1 reads SQVTM; CDR2 reads ANQGSEA. CDR3 sequence (DNA): TGCAGCGCCGGAATTGACGGGCAAGAGACCCAGTACTTC. This sequence encodes CSAGIDGQETQYF.

In this sample, this clonotype turned up a few times. The CDR3 spells CASPLDRANSGNTIYF. CDR3 coding DNA: TGTGCCAGCCCCCTCGACAGGGCGAATTCAGGAAACACCATATATTTT. V gene TRBV9 combines with J gene TRBJ1-3; 7 bases fit TRBD1. The V gene's germline CDR1 is SGDLS and CDR2 YYNGEE. The CDR3 sequence is 16 residues long. With 7 bases clipped from V and 4 bases from J, the junction kept 14 bases outside the gene matches.

This clonotype was detected ten times or more. The chain is built from TRBV29-1 and TRBJ2-1; 7 nucleotides match TRBD2. V trimming: 1 base; J trimming: 0 bases; junction bases outside the gene matches: 6. Germline assignment: CDR1 SQVTM and CDR2 ANQGSEA. CDR3 length: 16 residues. The CDR3 loop is CSVEGGGGNSYNEQFF. Here the CDR3 DNA reads TGCAGCGTTGAAGGGGGGGGTGGGAACTCCTACAATGAGCAGTTCTTC.

The chain combines TRBV24-1 with TRBJ2-5; D may be TRBD1 (7 bases). Trimming took off 3 bases at V and 4 bases at J, with 17 bases between the two ends. The CDR3 sequence is 16 residues long. Looked up from germline, CDR1 is KGHDR and CDR2 is SFDVKD. The CDR3 region is CATSDPRGESPETQYF. In DNA form, the CDR3 reads TGTGCCACCAGTGATCCCAGGGGGGAGTCTCCAGAGACCCAGTACTTC.

The table lists this clonotype with many counts. The CDR3 here is CASKPWGGTARGGYTF. Here the CDR3 DNA reads TGTGCCAGCAAACCGTGGGGCGGAACCGCGAGGGGTGGCTACACCTTC. The chain combines TRBV6-2 or TRBV6-3 with TRBJ1-2, with D maybe TRBD1 (5 bases). Germline loops: CDR1 MNHEY, CDR2 SVGEGT. V lost 7 bases and J lost 7, with 25 bases in between. This CDR3 has 16 residues.

This clonotype was counted many times. CDR3 loop: CASRFRGGTDTQYF. In nucleotides, the CDR3 is TGTGCCAGCAGGTTCCGGGGGGGCACAGATACGCAGTATTTT. The chain uses TRBV2 and TRBJ2-3, with TRBD2 identical over 7 bases. This CDR3 has 14 amino acids. Germline lookup yields CDR1 SNHLY and CDR2 FYNNEI. Trimming took 6 bases from V and 1 from J; bases not matched to a gene: 4.

This clonotype has only a few counts. A much larger clone lies one base from this, so it may be a read error. The chain couples TRBV11-2 to TRBJ2-3, with TRBD2 as a possible D gene (6 bases). V was shortened by 6 bases and J by 1 base, with 11 bases between the two germline ends. This CDR3 has 14 residues. The germline V gene has CDR1 SGHAT and CDR2 FQNNGV. CDR3 in DNA: TGTGCCAGCAGGCATGGGGAGGGCACAGATACGCAGTATTTT. This translates into CASRHGEGTDTQYF.

In this sample, this clonotype turned up many times. The rearrangement uses TRBV24-1 and TRBJ2-7; 10 positions match TRBD2. The CDR3 loop spans 17 amino acids. Per germline, CDR1 KGHDR and CDR2 SFDVKD. The V and J ends lost 3 bases and 0 bases, in that order; junction bases with no gene match: 7. CDR3 sequence reads: CATSDRTSGTSSYEQYF. CDR3 in DNA: TGTGCCACCAGTGATCGGACTAGCGGCACTAGCTCCTACGAGCAGTACTTC.

Many counts were recorded for this clonotype. The V call is TRBV6-1, the J call TRBJ2-1, with 8 bases matching TRBD1. J gave up 12 bases and V 4 bases, and 17 bases lay outside the gene matches. There are 16 residues in the CDR3. Germline assignment: CDR1 MNHNS and CDR2 SASEGT. The CDR3 spells CASSGPIPGQVFPQFF. In nucleotides, the CDR3 is TGTGCCAGCAGTGGCCCAATACCGGGACAGGTGTTCCCGCAGTTCTTC.

On this clonotype: A far more abundant clone sits one base away, making this likely a read error. Written as DNA, the CDR3 is TGCAGCGTTGAAAGTTCGGATGAGCAGTACTTC. Its translation: CSVESSDEQYF. V usage is TRBV29-1 and J usage is TRBJ2-7; no definite D call. CDR1 SQVTM and CDR2 ANQGSEA come from the germline V gene. This CDR3 region has 11 residues. Trimming stripped 2 bases from V and 7 bases from J, with 9 bases between.

Only a few counts were recorded for this clonotype. The chain is built from TRBV7-2 and TRBJ2-7, with D perhaps assigned TRBD1 or TRBD2 (5 bases each). Between the trimmed V and J ends, which lost 8 bases and 0 bases, there was a span of 11 bases. Germline V gives CDR1 SGHTA, CDR2 FQGNSA. This CDR3 is 13 amino acids long. The CDR3 DNA follows: TGTGCCAGCGCAGAGGGGAGCTCCTACGAGCAGTACTTC. It specifies CASAEGSSYEQYF.

The chain carries TRBV15 and TRBJ2-5; unclear D gene. This CDR3 is built from 18 residues. In germline, CDR1 is LNHNV, CDR2 YYDKDF (reference sequence). V lost 0 bases and J lost 4, with 21 bases in between. The CDR3 reads CATSRDRSLPASAETQYF. The CDR3 DNA reads as TGTGCCACCAGCAGAGATCGAAGCCTCCCAGCGTCGGCAGAGACCCAGTACTTC.

The rearrangement uses TRBV9 and TRBJ2-5, with D unclear. The CDR3 consists of 12 residues. Germline assignment: CDR1 SGDLS and CDR2 YYNGEE. With 3 bases removed from V and 5 bases from J, the gap between germline ends came to 8 bases. The CDR3 sequence is CASSGREETQYF. The CDR3 region has the DNA TGTGCCAGCAGCGGGAGAGAGGAGACCCAGTACTTC. Full variable domain (outside the CDR3, taken from reference TRBV9 and TRBJ2-5): DSGVTQTPKHLITATGQRVTLRCSPRSGDLSVYWYQQSLDQGLQFLIQYYNGEERAKGNILERFSAQQFPDLHSELNLSSLELGDSALYFCASSGREETQYFGPGTRLLVL.

This clonotype was observed many times. The chain recombines TRBV4-1 with TRBJ2-5, with 7 bases identical to TRBD1. Germline CDR1 MGHRA, CDR2 YSYEKL. V shed 1 base and J 4 bases; nucleotides not matched to a gene: 6. The CDR3 spans 15 residues. The CDR3 DNA sequence: TGCGCCAGCAGCCAAGTCGCAGGGGGAATAGAGACCCAGTACTTC. Amino acid sequence: CASSQVAGGIETQYF.

This clonotype has at least ten counts. The gene calls are TRBV25-1 and TRBJ2-3, with D perhaps TRBD2 (6 bases). The V end lost 7 bases, the J end lost 0 bases, and 17 bases lay between the germline ends. CDR3 length: 16 residues. Germline CDR1 and CDR2: MGHDK and SYGVNS. In DNA, the CDR3 is TGTGCCAGCACCCCAATAGCCAGCGGGAGCACAGATACGCAGTATTTT. Its protein product is CASTPIASGSTDTQYF.